This TCR beta chain was captured by sequencing in a study of graft-versus-host responses after intestinal transplantation. As for the study in general: All of the recipients had induction that used anti-thymocyte globulin, then tacrolimus and steroids for about 3 years. The study's findings and limits: Individuals carrying graft-donor T cell macrochimerism showed high graft-versus-host to host-versus-graft clonal ratios in allografts. Peak GvH clone levels in circulation were associated with early post-transplant HvG declines. GvH clones appeared in recipient marrow, some first in ileum or blood.

This clone was counted once. What it recognizes is unknown. V was cut by 4 bases and J by 2 bases, with 6 bases left in between. Germline-derived CDR1 and CDR2 are SNHLY and FYNNEI. This CDR3 has 13 amino acids. Clones were sequenced by immunoSEQ multiplex PCR, and TCRdb holds only the in-frame ones, with some missing. This table has approximately 75,000 clones, 90% appearing once. V is TRBV2 and J is TRBJ2-1; D not certain. The TCR originated in a human donor who was the organ donor for an intestinal transplant. This specimen was unstimulated CD8+ T cells sorted from spleen or lymph node cells, taken before transplant. CDR3 sequence (DNA): TGTGCCAGCAGTGGAGTTCCCTACAATGAGCAGTTCTTC. The encoded protein is CASSGVPYNEQFF.